This record looks at one T cell receptor beta chain sequence and its context. The source of the sample is a study of T cell repertoires in cytomegalovirus infection. TCRdb re-called the reads with MiXCR, one entry per CDR3 protein. Seen here are approximately 170,000 distinct CDR3 sequences, 13% to 15% observed once, and the top ten hold 27%. What was sequenced was PBMCs. The clonotype comes from a human donor in good health (CMV status not recorded). Some clones in this sample may be carry-over from other donors' samples.

This CDR3 reads CASSIRQAQETQYF. CDR3 nucleotide sequence: TGTGCCAGCAGTATACGACAGGCGCAAGAGACCCAGTACTTC. V is TRBV27 and J is TRBJ2-5, with TRBD1 as a possible D gene (6 bases). V lost 5 bases, J lost 2 bases, and 12 bases lay in between. From germline, CDR1 is MNHEY and CDR2 SMNVEV (reference sequence). CDR3 length: 14 residues.